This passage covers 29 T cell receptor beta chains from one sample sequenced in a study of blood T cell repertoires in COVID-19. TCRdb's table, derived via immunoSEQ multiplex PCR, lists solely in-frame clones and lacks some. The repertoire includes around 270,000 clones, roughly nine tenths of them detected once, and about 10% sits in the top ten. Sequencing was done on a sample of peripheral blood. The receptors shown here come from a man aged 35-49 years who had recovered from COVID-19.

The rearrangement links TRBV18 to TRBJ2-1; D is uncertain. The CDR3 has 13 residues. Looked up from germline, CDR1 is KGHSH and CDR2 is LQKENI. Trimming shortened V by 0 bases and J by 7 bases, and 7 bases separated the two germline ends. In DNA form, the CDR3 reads TGTGCCAGCTCACCACCTAGCCCAAATGAGCAGTTCTTC. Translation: CASSPPSPNEQFF.

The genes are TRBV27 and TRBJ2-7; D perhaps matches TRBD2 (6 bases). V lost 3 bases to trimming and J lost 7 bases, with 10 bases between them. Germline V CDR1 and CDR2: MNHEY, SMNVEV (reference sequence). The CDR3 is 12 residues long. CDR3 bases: TGTGCCAGCAGTTTCCTCCGGGGGGAGCAGTACTTC. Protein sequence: CASSFLRGEQYF.

The CDR3 bases are TGCACCAGCAGCCAAGAGGACTCCACACCTCAATACGAGCAGTACTTC. It is translated as CTSSQEDSTPQYEQYF. J is TRBJ2-7 and V is TRBV1; the table assigns TRBD2, which was not confirmed against the DNA. TRBV1 is marked as a pseudogene. This CDR3 has 16 residues.

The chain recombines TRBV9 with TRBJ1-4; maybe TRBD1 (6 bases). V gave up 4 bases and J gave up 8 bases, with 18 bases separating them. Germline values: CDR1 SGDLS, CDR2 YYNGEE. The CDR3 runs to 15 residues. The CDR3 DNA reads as TGTGCCAGCAGCCCTCGGGACAAGTTGAACGAAAAACTGTTTTTT. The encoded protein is CASSPRDKLNEKLFF.

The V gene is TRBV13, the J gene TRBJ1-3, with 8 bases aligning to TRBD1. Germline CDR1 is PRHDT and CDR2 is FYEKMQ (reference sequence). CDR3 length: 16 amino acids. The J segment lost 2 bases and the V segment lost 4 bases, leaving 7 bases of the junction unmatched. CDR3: CASSYQGAYTGNTIYF. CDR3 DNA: TGTGCCAGCAGCTACCAGGGGGCGTATACTGGAAACACCATATATTTT.

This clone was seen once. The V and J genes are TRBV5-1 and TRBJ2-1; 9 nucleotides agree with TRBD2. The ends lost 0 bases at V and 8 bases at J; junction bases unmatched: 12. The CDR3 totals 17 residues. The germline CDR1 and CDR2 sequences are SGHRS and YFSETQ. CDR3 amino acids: CASSLGLAGARIHEQFF. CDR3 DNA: TGCGCCAGCAGCTTGGGGTTAGCGGGGGCACGGATACATGAGCAGTTCTTC.

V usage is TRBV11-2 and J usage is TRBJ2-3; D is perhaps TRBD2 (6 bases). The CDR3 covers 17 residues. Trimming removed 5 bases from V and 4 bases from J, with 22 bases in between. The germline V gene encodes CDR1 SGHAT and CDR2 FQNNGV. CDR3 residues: CASSQIGGASGADTQYF. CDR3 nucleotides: TGTGCCAGCAGCCAGATAGGTGGGGCTTCGGGAGCAGATACGCAGTATTTT.

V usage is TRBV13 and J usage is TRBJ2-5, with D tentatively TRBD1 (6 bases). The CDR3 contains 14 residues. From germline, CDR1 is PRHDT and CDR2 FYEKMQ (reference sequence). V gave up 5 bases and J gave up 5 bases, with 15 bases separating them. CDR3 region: CASSLVPRGETQYF. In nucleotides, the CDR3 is TGTGCCAGCAGCCTAGTCCCCAGGGGTGAGACCCAGTACTTC.

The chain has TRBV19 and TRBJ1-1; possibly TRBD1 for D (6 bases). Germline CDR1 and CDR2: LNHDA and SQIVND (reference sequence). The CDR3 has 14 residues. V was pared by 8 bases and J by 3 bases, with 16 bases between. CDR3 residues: CASVRGGTDTEAFF. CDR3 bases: TGTGCCAGTGTAAGGGGGGGAACCGACACTGAAGCTTTCTTT. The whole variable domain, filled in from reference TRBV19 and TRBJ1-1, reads DGGITQSPKYLFRKEGQNVTLSCEQNLNHDAMYWYRQDPGQGLRLIYYSQIVNDFQKGDIAEGYSVSREKKESFPLTVTSAQKNPTAFYLCASVRGGTDTEAFFGQGTRLTVV.

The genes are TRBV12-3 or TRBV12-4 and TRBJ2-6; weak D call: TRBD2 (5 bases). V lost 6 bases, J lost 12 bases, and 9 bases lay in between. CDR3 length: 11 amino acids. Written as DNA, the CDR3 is TGTGCCAGCAGCCTTGGAGGCGTCCTGACTTTC. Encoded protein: CASSLGGVLTF.

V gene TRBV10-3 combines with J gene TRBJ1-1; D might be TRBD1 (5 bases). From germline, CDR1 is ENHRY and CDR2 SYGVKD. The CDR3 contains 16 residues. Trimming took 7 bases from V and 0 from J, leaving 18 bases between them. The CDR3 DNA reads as TGTGCCATCAAGGGAAGCGTGGGCAGGGTGAACACTGAAGCTTTCTTT. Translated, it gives CAIKGSVGRVNTEAFF.

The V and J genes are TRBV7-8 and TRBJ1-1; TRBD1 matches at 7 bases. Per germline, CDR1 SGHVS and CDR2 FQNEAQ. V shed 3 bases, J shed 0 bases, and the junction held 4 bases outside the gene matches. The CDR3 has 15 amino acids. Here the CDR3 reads CASSFATGMNTEAFF. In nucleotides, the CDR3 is TGTGCCAGCAGCTTCGCGACAGGGATGAACACTGAAGCTTTCTTT.

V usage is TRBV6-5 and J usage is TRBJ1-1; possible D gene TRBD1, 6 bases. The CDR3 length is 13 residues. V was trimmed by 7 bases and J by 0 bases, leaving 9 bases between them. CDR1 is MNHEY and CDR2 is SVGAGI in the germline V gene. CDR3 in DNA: TGTGCCAGCAATAGACAGGTGAACACTGAAGCTTTCTTT. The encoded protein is CASNRQVNTEAFF.

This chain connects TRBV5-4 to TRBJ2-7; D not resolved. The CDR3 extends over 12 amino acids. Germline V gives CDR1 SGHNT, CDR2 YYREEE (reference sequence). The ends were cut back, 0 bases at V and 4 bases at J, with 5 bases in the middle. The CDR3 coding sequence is TGTGCCAGCAGCTTGGACCTATACGAGCAGTACTTC. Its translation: CASSLDLYEQYF. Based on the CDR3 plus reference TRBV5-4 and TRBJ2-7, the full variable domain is ETGVTQSPTHLIKTRGQQVTLRCSSQSGHNTVSWYQQALGQGPQFIFQYYREEENGRGNFPPRFSGLQFPNYSSELNVNALELDDSALYLCASSLDLYEQYFGPGTRLTVT.

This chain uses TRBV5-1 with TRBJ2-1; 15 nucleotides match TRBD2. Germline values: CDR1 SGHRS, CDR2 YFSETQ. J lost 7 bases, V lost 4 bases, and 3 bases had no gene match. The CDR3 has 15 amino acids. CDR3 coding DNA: TGCGCCAGCAGCGTCGGACTAGCGGGAGGGAATGAGCAGTTCTTC. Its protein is CASSVGLAGGNEQFF.

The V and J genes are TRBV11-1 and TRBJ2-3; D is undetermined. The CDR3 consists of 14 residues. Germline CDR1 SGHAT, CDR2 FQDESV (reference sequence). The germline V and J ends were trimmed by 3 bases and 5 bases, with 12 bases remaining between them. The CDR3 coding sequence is TGTGCCAGCAGCTTTGACATACAGAAAGATACGCAGTATTTT. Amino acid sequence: CASSFDIQKDTQYF.

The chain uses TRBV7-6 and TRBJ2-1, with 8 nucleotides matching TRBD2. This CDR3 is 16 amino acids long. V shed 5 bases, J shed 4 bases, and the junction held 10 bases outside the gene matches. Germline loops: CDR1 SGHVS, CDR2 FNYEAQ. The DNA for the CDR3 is TGTGCCAGCAGCCCTGAAGCGGGAGCGGCTTACAATGAGCAGTTCTTC. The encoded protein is CASSPEAGAAYNEQFF.

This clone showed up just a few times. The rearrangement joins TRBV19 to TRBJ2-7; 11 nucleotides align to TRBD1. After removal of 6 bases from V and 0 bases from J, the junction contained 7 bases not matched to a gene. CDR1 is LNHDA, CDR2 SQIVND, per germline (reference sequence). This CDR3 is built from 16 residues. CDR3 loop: CASRPTGTGGSYEQYF. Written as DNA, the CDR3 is TGTGCCAGTAGACCGACCGGGACAGGGGGCTCCTACGAGCAGTACTTC.

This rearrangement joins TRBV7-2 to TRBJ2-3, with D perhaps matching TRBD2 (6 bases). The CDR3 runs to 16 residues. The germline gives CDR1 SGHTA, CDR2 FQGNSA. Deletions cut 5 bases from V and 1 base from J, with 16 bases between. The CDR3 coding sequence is TGTGCCAGCAGCCCCCTAGGTGCTAGCGGCACAGATACGCAGTATTTT. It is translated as CASSPLGASGTDTQYF.

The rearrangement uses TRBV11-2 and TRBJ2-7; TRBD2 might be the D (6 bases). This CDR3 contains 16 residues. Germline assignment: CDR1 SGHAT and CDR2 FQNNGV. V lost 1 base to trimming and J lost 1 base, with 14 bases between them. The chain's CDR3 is CASSLAHLASSYEQYF. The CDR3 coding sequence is TGTGCCAGCAGCTTAGCCCATCTAGCGTCATCCTACGAGCAGTACTTC. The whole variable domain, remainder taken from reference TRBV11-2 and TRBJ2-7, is EAGVAQSPRYKIIEKRQSVAFWCNPISGHATLYWYQQILGQGPKLLIQFQNNGVVDDSQLPKDRFSAERLKGVDSTLKIQPAKLEDSAVYLCASSLAHLASSYEQYFGPGTRLTVT.

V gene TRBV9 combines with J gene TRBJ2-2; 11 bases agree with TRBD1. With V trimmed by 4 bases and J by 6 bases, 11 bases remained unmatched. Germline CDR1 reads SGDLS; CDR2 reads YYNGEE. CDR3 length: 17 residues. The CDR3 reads CASSPHRDRGSAGELFF. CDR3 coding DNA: TGTGCCAGCAGCCCGCACCGGGACAGGGGGTCTGCCGGGGAGCTGTTTTTT.

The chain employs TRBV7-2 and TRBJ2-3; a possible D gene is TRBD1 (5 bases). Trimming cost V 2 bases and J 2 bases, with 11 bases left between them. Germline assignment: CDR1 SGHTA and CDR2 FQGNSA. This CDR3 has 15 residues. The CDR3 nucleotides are TGTGCCAGCAGCTTACTGGGGCTTTACACAGATACGCAGTATTTT. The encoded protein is CASSLLGLYTDTQYF.

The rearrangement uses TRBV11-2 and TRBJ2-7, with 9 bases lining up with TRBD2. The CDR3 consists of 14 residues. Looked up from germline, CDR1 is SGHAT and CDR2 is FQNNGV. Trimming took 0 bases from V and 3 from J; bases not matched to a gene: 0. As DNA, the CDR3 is TGTGCCAGCAGCTTAGAAGCGGGAGGCTACGAGCAGTACTTC. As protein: CASSLEAGGYEQYF.

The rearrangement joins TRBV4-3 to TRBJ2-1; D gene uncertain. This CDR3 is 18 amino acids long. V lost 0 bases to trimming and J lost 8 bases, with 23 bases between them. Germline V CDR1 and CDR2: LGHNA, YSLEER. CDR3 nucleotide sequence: TGCGCCAGCAGCCAAGATGGGTCAGGTCTCCAGTTTTTCGATGAGCAGTTCTTC. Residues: CASSQDGSGLQFFDEQFF.

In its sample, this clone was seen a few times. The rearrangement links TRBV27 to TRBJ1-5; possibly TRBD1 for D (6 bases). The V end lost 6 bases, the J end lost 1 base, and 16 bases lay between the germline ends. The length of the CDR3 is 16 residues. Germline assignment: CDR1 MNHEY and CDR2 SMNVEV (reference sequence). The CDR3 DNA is TGTGCCAGCAGGCTAACATCCGGACAGAGCAATCAGCCCCAGCATTTT. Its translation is CASRLTSGQSNQPQHF.

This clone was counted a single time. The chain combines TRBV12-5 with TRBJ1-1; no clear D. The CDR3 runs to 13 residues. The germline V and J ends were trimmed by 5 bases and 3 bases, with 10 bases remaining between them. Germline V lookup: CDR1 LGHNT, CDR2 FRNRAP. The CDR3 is CASGPGGYTEAFF. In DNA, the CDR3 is TGTGCTAGTGGTCCCGGAGGGTACACTGAAGCTTTCTTT.

CDR3: CATRGVETQYF. The CDR3 region has the DNA TGTGCCACCCGGGGGGTAGAGACCCAGTACTTC. The chain has TRBV24-1 and TRBJ2-5; 7 nucleotides align to TRBD2. Per germline, CDR1 KGHDR and CDR2 SFDVKD. V dropped 9 bases and J dropped 4; count of bases not matched to a gene: 1. This CDR3 has 11 amino acids.

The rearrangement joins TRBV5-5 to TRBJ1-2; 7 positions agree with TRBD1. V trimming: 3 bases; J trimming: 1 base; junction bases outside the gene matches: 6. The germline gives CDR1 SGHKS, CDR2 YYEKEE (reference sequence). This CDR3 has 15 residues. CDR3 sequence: CASSSTGTDNYGYTF. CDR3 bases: TGTGCCAGCAGCTCAACCGGGACAGATAACTATGGCTACACCTTC.

The CDR3 here is CASSHRGGYNEQFF. The CDR3 bases are TGTGCCAGCAGCCATCGAGGGGGATACAATGAGCAGTTCTTC. This sequence joins TRBV7-3 and TRBJ2-1; perhaps TRBD1 as D (6 bases). V was pared by 5 bases and J by 4 bases, with 12 bases between. The CDR3 covers 14 residues. CDR1 is SGHTA and CDR2 is FQGTGA in the germline V gene.